The present T cell receptor beta chain was sequenced within a study of cytomegalovirus exposure and HLA in healthy donors (dated by TCRdb to 2017 to 2019). General notes on the study: An earlier analysis of some 500 of the donors reported 250 to 350 Gb of sequence data and some 100 million unique TCR beta sequences from about 179 million T cells. Roughly 300 gigabases of sequencing data and tens of millions of unique TCR sequences made up an early release that covered over 550 HLA-typed donors. Among the roughly 400 genotyped donors, 81% belonged to the genetic ancestry cluster associated with self-reported Caucasian donors. The aim of the study was to test whether cataloging public T cell receptors could identify signatures of past pathogen exposure. The study profiled the T cell repertoires of approximately 700 subjects by immunosequencing and related them to cytomegalovirus serostatus. In addition to the first cohort of roughly 670 subjects, a separate validation cohort of 120 different subjects was used. To predict cytomegalovirus infection status, the study brought together high-throughput TCR immunosequencing, statistical association of individual TCRs with disease status, and machine learning. A later analysis re-analyzed previously published TCR beta repertoires from 600 to 850 donors and added high-resolution HLA genotyping to study TCR occurrence patterns. In the later analysis, no new phenotypic data were used to find candidate immune exposures; instead, reliance was placed on TCR beta sequences and their occurrence across donors. To decide whether each TCR beta V gene segment behaved as functional or pseudogenic, an earlier analysis of 587 of the donors relied on high-throughput TCR beta sequencing. Donor age, sex, ethnicity and CMV serostatus were compiled alongside the repertoire data. In a later genetic analysis, genome-wide SNP genotypes for about 60% of the 666 donors were used, and that subset was treated as a discovery cohort. All discovery cohort repertoires had been generated using a single sequencing platform. Class I and class II HLA loci were covered by the typing at four-digit resolution. The number of donors typed differed by locus, with about 629-640 for A, B, C, DRB1 and DQB1, around 500 for DQA1, 600 to 610 for DPA1, and 472 for DPB1. About five DR-DQ haplotypes were treated as single units for association and clustering because of strong linkage in the cohort. Across some 400 genotyped donors of the cohort, an average of about 200,000 unique TCR beta nucleotide sequences per donor were sequenced, and roughly a sixth of those sequences were non-productive. What the study reported, not specific to this receptor: A cluster of highly shared sequence variants was judged likely to represent a technical artifact of the sequencing pipeline. Most TCR sequences were observed very rarely across donors, whereas some public TCRs were present in many individuals. Some IMGT-functional V segments, including TRBV6-2 and TRBV6-3, could not be told apart with the 87-base-pair reads, so those segments were excluded. Most CMV-associated TCR beta chains appeared to be HLA-restricted in a later analysis, and the HLA associations seemed to be driven largely by CMV exposure. A further reported finding was that TCR beta sequences accurately predicted the HLA-A and HLA-B alleles for most subjects in the first cohort. It was suggested by the authors that the approach could potentially be generalized to other disease states and immunological phenotypes. This cohort had only TCR beta chains sequenced, and the lack of alpha or paired-chain data limited which features could be detected. Because HLA typing was unavailable for some donors at each locus, only the typed subset was used in association tests. In a later analysis, the rate of TCR association differed among HLA loci, with DRB1 alleles having the most associated TCRs and HLA-C alleles having the fewest. Correlated functional status among segregating V segments might reflect linkage disequilibrium, but an unknown experimental factor could not be ruled out. The earlier analysis of some 540 of the donors excluded roughly 16 rarely observed V segments, including chromosome 9 orphons, because counts were too low. Presence/absence analyses assumed roughly uniform sequencing depth across donors, an assumption that may not hold. The study gave a list of 150 to 200 TCR beta chains associated with cytomegalovirus. An earlier analysis of roughly 570 of the donors showed that most TCR beta V segments appeared in productive rearrangements either about 87% or about 30% of the time, which broadly matched IMGT annotations. According to a later analysis, parvovirus B19, influenza, CMV and Epstein-Barr virus appeared linked to several top co-occurrence clusters. V-gene and J-gene trimming of TCR beta chains was associated with a missense DCLRE1C variant in a later genetic analysis, and the association was replicated in an independent cohort. According to a later genetic analysis, donors in an Asian-associated ancestry cluster had fewer N-insertions in productive TCRs than the approximately 630-donor mean. A later analysis found that HLA-associated TCR beta chains were more clonally expanded and had lower generation probabilities than equally common non-associated chains. In a later analysis, some 18,000 TCR beta sequences were associated with specific HLA alleles at a false discovery rate of 0.05. When HLA alleles, especially DR and DQ, strongly co-occurred, TCR associations were difficult to assign to individual alleles. In both the original and validation cohorts, the classifier was reported to diagnose cytomegalovirus status with high specificity and sensitivity. The only immune exposure information available for the cohort was CMV serostatus. In vitro tests confirmed that a few of the cytomegalovirus-associated TCR beta chains recognize cytomegalovirus antigens.

In total, roughly 710 healthy bone marrow donors made up the cohort. All cohort members were sampled while nominally healthy, although unrecorded immune exposures were likely present. The donor was CMV seronegative and belonged to the group of 352 seronegative cohort members. Every donor gave a peripheral blood sample, and the peripheral blood mononuclear cells from that sample were used for TCR beta sequencing. Genomic DNA was extracted from the blood cell samples with the Qiagen DNeasy Blood Extraction Kit. This clone was seen only a few times. Its antigen remains undetermined. No base quality values were provided; no much bigger clone lies one nucleotide off. Reading from cysteine to phenylalanine, the CDR3 counts 14 amino acids. Of all the DNA, just the CDR3 is kept, 42 bases in frame from base 1. The germline V end is reduced by 4 bases and the J end by 5 bases; junction bases left unmatched: 7. Reading the germline V gene gives CDR1 SGHRS and CDR2 YFSETQ.

The library was produced with the immunoSEQ multiplex PCR assay. For the multiplex PCR, a mixture combining 60 forward primers for TCR Vbeta segments and 13 reverse primers for TCR Jbeta segments was used. A multiplex PCR assay on genomic DNA amplified the CDR3 region of rearranged TCR beta genes. On the Illumina HiSeq System, the amplified TCR beta libraries were sequenced as 87-base-pair reads. As for the authors' bioinformatics: A later analysis counted about 76 million unique TCR beta chains across the 650 to 700 repertoires, and about 10 million of these chains were shared by at least two donors. A nearest-neighbor algorithm error-corrected the raw reads and collapsed the reads into unique sequences, merging closely related sequences to remove PCR and sequencing errors. V, D and J gene segments were assigned by aligning CDR3 sequences to IMGT reference sequences. For a sequence to be retained, a match of at least six nucleotides to both a V gene segment and a J gene segment was required. Rearrangements were classified as productive when the CDR3 lacked stop codons and remained in frame with V and J, and all other rearrangements were classified as non-productive. CDR3 was defined by IMGT convention, running from the second conserved V-encoded cysteine to the conserved J-encoded phenylalanine. In an earlier analysis of around 640 of the donors, sequences lacking an unambiguous match to a single V gene segment were excluded. In an earlier analysis of almost 600 of the donors, a V segment was called functional when productive rearrangements were above 56.7%, and segregating when the standard deviation between donors exceeded 5%. A statistical classification framework was built to diagnose cytomegalovirus status from the catalog of TCR beta chain sequences. V and J gene assignment, in a later analysis, came from comparing TCR nucleotide sequences with IMGT/GENE-DB human TR gene sequences. A later analysis assigned CDR3 sequences and most-parsimonious VDJ recombination scenarios with the TCRdist pipeline. In a later analysis, each TCR beta chain was defined by its CDR3 amino acid sequence together with its V-gene family, and reads lacking a unique V-gene family were excluded. To address suspected cross-contamination and a sequencing artifact, a later analysis removed around 590 highly shared, low-generation-probability nucleotide sequences. For each public chain, a later analysis derived a clonal expansion index from normalized ranks of inferred template counts within each repertoire. A later analysis computed generation probabilities with a VDJ recombination model fitted to out-of-frame rearrangements, and checked the results against IGoR. In a later analysis, TCR-TCR, TCR-HLA and TCR-CMV co-occurrence was scored with hypergeometric tests, and a repertoire-size bias correction was applied to TCR pairs. False discovery rates were estimated in a later analysis by permuting HLA or CMV assignments 20 times. In a later analysis, co-occurring TCRs were grouped using DBSCAN, with TCRdist sequence similarity added in when clustering inside HLA-allele-positive subsets. Repertoires with fewer than 30,000 or more than 120,000 public chains were left out of co-occurrence clustering, as were about five repertoires with anomalous nucleotide sharing. TCRdb stores this immuneACCESS table with in-frame sequences only. Part of the clones is absent; in the studies checked, under half of the shortfall reflects unresolved V genes, and no reason is known for the rest. The DNA gave D and trimming, while V, J and clone size come from that table. Counted in this sample were 83,000 or so clones; 60% to 80% of them appeared once. The ten largest clones capture roughly 6% of the sample.

The chain joins TRBV5-1 to TRBJ1-1; 8 central bases correspond to TRBD1. Source material: PBMCs. The receptor was isolated from a female donor in good health and CMV-seronegative. The sequence in DNA is TGCGCCAGCAGCCTGAGTCGGACAGGGACTGAAGCTTTCTTT. Its protein product is CASSLSRTGTEAFF.